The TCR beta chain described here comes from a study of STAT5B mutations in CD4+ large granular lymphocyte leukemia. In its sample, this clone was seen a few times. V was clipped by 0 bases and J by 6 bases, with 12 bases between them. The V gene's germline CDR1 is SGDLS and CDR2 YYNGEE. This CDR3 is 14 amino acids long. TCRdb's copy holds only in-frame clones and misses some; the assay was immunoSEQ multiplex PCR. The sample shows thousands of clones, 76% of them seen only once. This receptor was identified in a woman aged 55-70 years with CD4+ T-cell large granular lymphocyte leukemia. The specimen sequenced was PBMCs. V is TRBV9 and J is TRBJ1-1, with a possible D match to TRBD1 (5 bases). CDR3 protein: CASSVAQGGSEAFF. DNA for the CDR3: TGTGCCAGCAGCGTAGCCCAGGGCGGGTCTGAAGCTTTCTTT.